The table lists the clone carrying this TCR beta chain with many counts. What it binds is unknown. These data originate in a study of T cells after yellow fever vaccination. The CDR3 is 13 amino acids. Trimming took off 3 bases at V and 11 bases at J, with 11 bases between the two ends. Germline V gene lookup returns CDR1 SEHNR and CDR2 FQNEAQ (reference sequence). Regarding the study as a whole: A large majority of primary-vaccination clones showed up again after the booster (96% CD4, around 90% CD8).

A universal primer site and UMIs were added as TCR cDNA was made by 5'RACE template switching. TCRdb re-called the 5' RACE reads through MiXCR, storing one row per CDR3 protein. The sample records 250,000 or so distinct CDR3 sequences, 3.6% being singletons. The source was PBMCs, collected 15 days after the yellow fever booster vaccination. The rearrangement uses TRBV7-9 and TRBJ2-6; TRBD1 is a possible D gene (6 bases). This sequence was found in a man between 18 and 35 years old who received the YFV17D yellow fever vaccine. The CDR3 reads CASSFRQGYVLTF. The CDR3 DNA follows: TGTGCCAGCAGCTTCAGGCAGGGGTACGTCCTGACTTTC.